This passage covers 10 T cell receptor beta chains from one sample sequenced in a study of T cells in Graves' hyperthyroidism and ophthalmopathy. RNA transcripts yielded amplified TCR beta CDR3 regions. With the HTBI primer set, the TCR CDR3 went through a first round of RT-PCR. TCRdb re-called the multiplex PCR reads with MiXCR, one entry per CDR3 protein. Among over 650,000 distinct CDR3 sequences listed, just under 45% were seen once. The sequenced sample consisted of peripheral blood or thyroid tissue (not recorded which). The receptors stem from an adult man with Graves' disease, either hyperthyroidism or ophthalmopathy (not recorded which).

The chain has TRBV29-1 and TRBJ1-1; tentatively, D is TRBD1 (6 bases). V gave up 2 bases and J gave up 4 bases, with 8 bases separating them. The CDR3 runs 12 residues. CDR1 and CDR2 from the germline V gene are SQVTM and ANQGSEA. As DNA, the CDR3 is TGCAGCGTTGAATCGACAGGCACTGAAGCTTTCTTT. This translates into CSVESTGTEAFF.

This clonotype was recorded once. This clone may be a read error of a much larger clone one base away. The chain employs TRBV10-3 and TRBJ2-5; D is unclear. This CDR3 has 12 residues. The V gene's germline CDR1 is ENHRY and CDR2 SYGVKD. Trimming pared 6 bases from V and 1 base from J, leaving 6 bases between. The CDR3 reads CAISDIQETQYF. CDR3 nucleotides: TGTGCCATCAGCGACATCCAAGAGACCCAGTACTTC.

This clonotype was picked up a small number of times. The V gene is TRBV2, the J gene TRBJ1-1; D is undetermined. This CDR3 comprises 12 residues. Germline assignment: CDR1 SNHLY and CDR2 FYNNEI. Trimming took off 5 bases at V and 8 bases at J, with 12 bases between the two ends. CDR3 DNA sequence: TGTGCCAGCAGTTTGCCGGGCGGGGAAGCTTTCTTT. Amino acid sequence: CASSLPGGEAFF.

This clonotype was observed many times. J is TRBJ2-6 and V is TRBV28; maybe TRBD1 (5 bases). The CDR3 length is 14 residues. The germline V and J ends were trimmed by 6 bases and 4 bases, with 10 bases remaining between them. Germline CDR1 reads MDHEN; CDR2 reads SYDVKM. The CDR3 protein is CASRGRAGANVLTF. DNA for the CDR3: TGTGCCAGCAGAGGCAGGGCCGGGGCCAACGTCCTGACTTTC.

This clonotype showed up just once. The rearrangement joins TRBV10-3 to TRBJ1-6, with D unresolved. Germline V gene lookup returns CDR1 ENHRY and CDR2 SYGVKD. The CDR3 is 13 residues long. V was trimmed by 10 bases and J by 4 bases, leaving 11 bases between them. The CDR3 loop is CATQDGYNSPLHF. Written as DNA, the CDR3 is TGTGCCACCCAGGACGGTTATAATTCACCCCTCCACTTT.

CDR3 residues: CSTRQGINSPLHF. The CDR3 coding sequence is TGCAGCACGCGACAGGGGATTAATTCACCCCTCCACTTT. The chain uses TRBV29-1 and TRBJ1-6, with 8 bases aligning to TRBD1. Trimming cost V 8 bases and J 6 bases; bases outside gene matches: 6. The CDR3 extends over 13 amino acids. Per germline, CDR1 SQVTM and CDR2 ANQGSEA.

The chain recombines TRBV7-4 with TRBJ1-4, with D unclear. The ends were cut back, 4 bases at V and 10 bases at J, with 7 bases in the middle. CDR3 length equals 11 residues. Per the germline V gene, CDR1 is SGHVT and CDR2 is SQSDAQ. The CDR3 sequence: CASSSEGKLFF. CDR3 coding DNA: TGTGCCAGCAGCTCGGAGGGAAAACTGTTTTTT.

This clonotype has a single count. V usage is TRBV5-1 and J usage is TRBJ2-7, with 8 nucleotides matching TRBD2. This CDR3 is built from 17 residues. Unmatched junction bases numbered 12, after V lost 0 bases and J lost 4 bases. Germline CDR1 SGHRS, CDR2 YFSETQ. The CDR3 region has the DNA TGCGCCAGCAGCTTGGCACCCAACCTCTTAGCGGGATACGAGCAGTACTTC. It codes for CASSLAPNLLAGYEQYF. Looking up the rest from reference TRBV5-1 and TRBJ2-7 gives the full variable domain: KAGVTQTPRYLIKTRGQQVTLSCSPISGHRSVSWYQQTPGQGLQFLFEYFSETQRNKGNFPGRFSGRQFSNSRSEMNVSTLELGDSALYLCASSLAPNLLAGYEQYFGPGTRLTVT.

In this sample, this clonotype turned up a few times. CDR3 nucleotide sequence: TGTGCCAGCAGTTCCGGGACCGGCGCAAATCAGCCCCAGCATTTT. Amino acid sequence: CASSSGTGANQPQHF. The chain joins TRBV2 to TRBJ1-5; tentatively, D is TRBD1 (5 bases). The germline CDR1 and CDR2 sequences are SNHLY and FYNNEI. V dropped 5 bases and J dropped 4 bases, with 15 bases sitting between them. CDR3 length: 15 amino acids.

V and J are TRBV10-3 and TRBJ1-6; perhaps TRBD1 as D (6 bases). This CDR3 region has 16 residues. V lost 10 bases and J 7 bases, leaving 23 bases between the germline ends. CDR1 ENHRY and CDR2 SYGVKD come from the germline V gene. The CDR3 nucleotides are TGTGCCAGCAGGGACACAGGGATGCGGGGGAATTCACCCCTCCACTTT. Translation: CASRDTGMRGNSPLHF.